This T cell receptor beta chain was identified during a study of T cells in Graves' hyperthyroidism and ophthalmopathy. What was amplified from RNA transcripts were TCR beta CDR3 regions. The primer set for the first-round RT-PCR of the TCR CDR3 was HTBI. TCRdb re-derived calls from the multiplex PCR reads in MiXCR, one entry per CDR3 protein. This repertoire shows roughly 510,000 distinct CDR3 sequences, 46% found once; its top ten account for 44%. This clonotype showed up just a few times. Its antigen is unknown. CDR1 and CDR2 from the germline V gene are KGHDR and SFDVKD. The CDR3 loop spans 15 amino acids. V lost 8 bases, J lost 6 bases, and 7 bases stayed unmatched. Study-level findings and limits: Prediction of ophthalmopathy progression came a median around 6 months pre-onset.

The chain couples TRBV24-1 to TRBJ2-2; 11 nucleotides line up with TRBD2. The TCR comes from an adult woman with Graves' disease, either hyperthyroidism or ophthalmopathy (not recorded which). The specimen sequenced was peripheral blood or thyroid tissue (not recorded which). The CDR3 nucleotides read TGTGCCACCAATACACTAGCGGGAGTCTCCGGGGAGCTGTTTTTT. Translating gives CATNTLAGVSGELFF.